This TCR beta chain was observed in a study of control samples from healthy donors and cancer patients. This clone was observed once. The method was immunoSEQ multiplex PCR; TCRdb's version includes in-frame clones alone and lacks a portion of them. The sample consists of around 130,000 clones, roughly nine tenths of them appearing once. The CDR3 runs 17 residues. The germline CDR1 and CDR2 sequences are LNHDA and SQIVND (reference sequence). The V gene end was trimmed by 5 bases and the J gene end by 3 bases; junction bases not matched to a gene: 11. Material: PBMCs. This sequence joins TRBV19 and TRBJ1-2; 11 nucleotides match TRBD1. The clonotype comes from a man aged 45-65 years with head and neck cancer. The CDR3 loop is CASSPYSRDRGDYGYTF. The CDR3 region has the DNA TGTGCCAGTAGTCCCTACTCCCGGGACAGGGGGGACTATGGCTACACCTTC.